Described below is a single T cell receptor (beta chain) sequence and its context. Its antigen remains unknown. The study drew its donors from healthy HIV-negative adults without recent acute infections or vaccinations. The unsorted samples had tens of millions of PBMCs used for genomic DNA. The genomic DNA of each subset was split evenly across several immunoSEQ plates. Clones were sequenced by immunoSEQ multiplex PCR, and TCRdb holds only the in-frame ones, with some missing. The sample consists of 450,000 to 600,000 clones, 79% of them appearing once. This record belongs to a study of shared clonotypes between healthy human individuals. The study, taken as a whole, reports: What limited the represented genetic and exposure-history diversity was the small number of donors.

This sequence originates from a woman aged 35 to 49 in good health. Some clones in this sample may be carry-over from other donors' samples. The sequenced material came from PBMCs.

The DNA of the CDR3 is TGTGCCAGCAGCACCGGCGGGAACTACGAGCAGTACTTC. Protein product: CASSTGGNYEQYF. The rearrangement uses TRBV6-5 and TRBJ2-7; weak D call: TRBD2 (6 bases). Trimming removed 6 bases from V and 3 bases from J, with 12 bases in between. The CDR3 sequence is 13 residues long. Germline lookup yields CDR1 MNHEY and CDR2 SVGAGI.